This paragraph reports one TCR beta chain. Its cognate antigen is unknown. One junction end disagrees with the germline gene, perhaps due to a read error. The data belong to a study of tumor-infiltrating lymphocytes in primary liver carcinoma. Study context: Staging placed the tumors at T1-T3 N0M0, and they measured roughly 4 to 10 cm across.

Whole-study findings and limits: Tumor-blood pairs (like tumor-adjacent pairs) overlapped less than tumor region pairs did.

This CDR3 is built from 12 residues. Germline V gene sequence: CDR1 SGHRS, CDR2 YFSETQ. The template, about 540 ng total RNA, yielded TCR beta cDNA made with a constant-region primer. Nested multiplex PCR, run for three rounds with slightly modified ARM-PCR, yielded TCR beta libraries. Use of TRBV1-TRBV30 forward primers with a C-beta reverse primer characterized the first two PCR rounds, which lasted about 10 cycles each. A single record per CDR3 protein comes from TCRdb applying MiXCR to the multiplex PCR reads. The table includes about 320,000 distinct CDR3 sequences, less than 75% detected once. In addition to blood RNA drawn from unsorted whole blood, germline DNA was extracted.

This chain connects TRBV5-1 to TRBJ2-1, with no clear D. The sequence was collected from a man aged 35-49 years with primary liver carcinoma and hepatitis B virus infection. Specimen: peripheral blood. The CDR3 loop is CASSVEGNDQFF. The CDR3 DNA reads as TGCGCCAGCAGCGTGGAAGGCAATGACCAGTTCTTC.